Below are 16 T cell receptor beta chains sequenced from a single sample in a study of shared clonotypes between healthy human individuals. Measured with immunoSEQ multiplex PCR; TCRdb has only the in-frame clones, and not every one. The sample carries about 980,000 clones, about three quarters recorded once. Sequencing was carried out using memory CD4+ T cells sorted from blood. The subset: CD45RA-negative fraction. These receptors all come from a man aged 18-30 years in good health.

The CDR3 DNA reads as TGCGCCAGCAGCTTGATGGGGCCTGGAAACACCATATATTTT. Translating gives CASSLMGPGNTIYF. The chain carries TRBV5-1 and TRBJ1-3, with D maybe TRBD1 (5 bases). V was pared by 1 base and J by 2 bases, with 7 bases between. The CDR3 sequence is 14 residues long. Per germline, CDR1 SGHRS and CDR2 YFSETQ.

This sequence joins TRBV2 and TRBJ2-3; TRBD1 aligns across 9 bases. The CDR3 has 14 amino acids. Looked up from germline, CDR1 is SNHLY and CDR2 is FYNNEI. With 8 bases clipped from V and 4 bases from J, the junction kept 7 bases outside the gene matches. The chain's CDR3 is CASAGQGRADTQYF. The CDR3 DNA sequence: TGTGCCAGCGCCGGACAGGGGAGGGCAGATACGCAGTATTTT.

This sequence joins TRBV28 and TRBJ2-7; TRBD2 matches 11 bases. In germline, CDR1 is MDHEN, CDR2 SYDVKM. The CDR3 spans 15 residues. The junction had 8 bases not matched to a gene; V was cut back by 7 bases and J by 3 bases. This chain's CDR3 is CASISGGGGYYEQYF. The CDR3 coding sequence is TGTGCCAGCATTAGCGGGGGGGGTGGTTACTACGAGCAGTACTTC.

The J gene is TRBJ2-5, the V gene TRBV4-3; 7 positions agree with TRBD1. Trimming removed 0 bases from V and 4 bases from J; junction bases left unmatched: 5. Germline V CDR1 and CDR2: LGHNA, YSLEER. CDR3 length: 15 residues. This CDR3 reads CASSQDTGDGETQYF. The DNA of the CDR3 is TGCGCCAGCAGCCAAGATACAGGGGACGGAGAGACCCAGTACTTC.

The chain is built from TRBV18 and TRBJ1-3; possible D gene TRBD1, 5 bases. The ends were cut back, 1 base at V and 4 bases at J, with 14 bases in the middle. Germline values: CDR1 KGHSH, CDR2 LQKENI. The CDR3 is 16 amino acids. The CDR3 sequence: CASSPRAGRIGNTIYF. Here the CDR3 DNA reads TGTGCCAGCTCACCACGGGCAGGGCGGATCGGAAACACCATATATTTT.

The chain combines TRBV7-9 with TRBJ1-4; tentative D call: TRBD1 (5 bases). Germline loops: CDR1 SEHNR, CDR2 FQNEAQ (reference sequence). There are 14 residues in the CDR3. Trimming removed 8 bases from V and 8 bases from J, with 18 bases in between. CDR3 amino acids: CASAHWGEGEKLFF. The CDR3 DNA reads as TGTGCCAGCGCCCACTGGGGGGAAGGCGAAAAACTGTTTTTT.

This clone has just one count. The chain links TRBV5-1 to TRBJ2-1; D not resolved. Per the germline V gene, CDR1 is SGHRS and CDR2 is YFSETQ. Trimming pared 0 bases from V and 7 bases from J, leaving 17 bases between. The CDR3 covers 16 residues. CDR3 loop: CASSLEAHGSGNEQFF. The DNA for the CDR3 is TGCGCCAGCAGCTTGGAAGCACACGGGTCCGGGAATGAGCAGTTCTTC.

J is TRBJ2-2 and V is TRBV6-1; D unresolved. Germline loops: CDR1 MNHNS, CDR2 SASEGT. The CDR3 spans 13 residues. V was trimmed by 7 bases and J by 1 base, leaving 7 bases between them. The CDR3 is CASKALNTGELFF. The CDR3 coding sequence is TGTGCCAGCAAGGCCCTGAACACCGGGGAGCTGTTTTTT.

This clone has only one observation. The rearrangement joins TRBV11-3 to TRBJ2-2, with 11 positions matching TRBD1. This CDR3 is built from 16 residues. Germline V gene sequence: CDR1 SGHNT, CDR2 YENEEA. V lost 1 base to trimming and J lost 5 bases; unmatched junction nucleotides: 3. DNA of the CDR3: TGTGCCAGCAGCTTAGCCGGGACAGGGGGGACCGGGGAGCTGTTTTTT. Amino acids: CASSLAGTGGTGELFF. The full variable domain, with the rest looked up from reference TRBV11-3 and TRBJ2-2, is EAGVVQSPRYKIIEKKQPVAFWCNPISGHNTLYWYLQNLGQGPELLIRYENEEAVDDSQLPKDRFSAERLKGVDSTLKIQPAELGDSAVYLCASSLAGTGGTGELFFGEGSRLTVL.

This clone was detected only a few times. CDR3 nucleotides: TGTGCCTGGATCATGCAGGGGGCCACTGAAGCTTTCTTT. It yields the protein CAWIMQGATEAFF. The chain has TRBV30 and TRBJ1-1; 8 bases are a match to TRBD1. V was clipped by 4 bases and J by 4 bases; unmatched bases: 5. There are 13 residues in the CDR3. The germline gives CDR1 GTSNPN, CDR2 SVGIG (reference sequence).

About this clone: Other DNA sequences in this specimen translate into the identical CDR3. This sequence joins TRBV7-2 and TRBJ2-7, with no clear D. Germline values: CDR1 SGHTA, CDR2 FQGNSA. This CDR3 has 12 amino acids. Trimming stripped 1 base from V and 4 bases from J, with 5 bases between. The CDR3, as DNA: TGTGCCAGCAGCTTAGGCGCGTACGAGCAGTACTTC. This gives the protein CASSLGAYEQYF.

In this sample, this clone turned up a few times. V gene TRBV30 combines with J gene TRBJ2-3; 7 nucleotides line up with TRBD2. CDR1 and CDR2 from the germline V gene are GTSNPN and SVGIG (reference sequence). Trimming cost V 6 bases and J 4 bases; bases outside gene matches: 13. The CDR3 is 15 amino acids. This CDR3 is CACPRGAGAADTQYF. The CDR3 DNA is TGTGCCTGCCCTAGAGGGGCGGGAGCCGCAGATACGCAGTATTTT.

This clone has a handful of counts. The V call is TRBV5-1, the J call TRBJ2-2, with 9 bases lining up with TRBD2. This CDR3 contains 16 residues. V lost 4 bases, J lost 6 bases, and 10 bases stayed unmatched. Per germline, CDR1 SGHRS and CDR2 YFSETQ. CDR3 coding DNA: TGCGCCAGCAGCCTTCCGGGACTAGCATTCTCCGGGGAGCTGTTTTTT. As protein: CASSLPGLAFSGELFF.

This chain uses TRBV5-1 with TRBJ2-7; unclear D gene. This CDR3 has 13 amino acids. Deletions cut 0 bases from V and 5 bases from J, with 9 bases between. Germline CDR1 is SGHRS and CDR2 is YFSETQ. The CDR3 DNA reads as TGCGCCAGCAGCTTGGAAGCCAGCCACGAGCAGTACTTC. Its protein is CASSLEASHEQYF.

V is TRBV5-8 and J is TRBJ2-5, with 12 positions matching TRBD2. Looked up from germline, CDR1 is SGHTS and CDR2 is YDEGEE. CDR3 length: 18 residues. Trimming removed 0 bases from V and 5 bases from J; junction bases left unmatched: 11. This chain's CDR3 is CASSLAILAGGRLETQYF. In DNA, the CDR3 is TGTGCCAGCAGCTTGGCGATTCTAGCGGGAGGGCGGCTGGAGACCCAGTACTTC. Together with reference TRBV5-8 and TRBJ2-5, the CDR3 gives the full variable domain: EAGVTQSPTHLIKTRGQQATLRCSPISGHTSVYWYQQALGLGLQFLLWYDEGEERNRGNFPPRFSGRQFPNYSSELNVNALELEDSALYLCASSLAILAGGRLETQYFGPGTRLLVL.

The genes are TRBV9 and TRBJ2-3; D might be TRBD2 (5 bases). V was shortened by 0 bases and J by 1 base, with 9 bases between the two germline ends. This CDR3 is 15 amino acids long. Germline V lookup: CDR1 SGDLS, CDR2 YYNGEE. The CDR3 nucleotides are TGTGCCAGCAGCGTAGCGGGAAAGGGCACAGATACGCAGTATTTT. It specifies CASSVAGKGTDTQYF.